This entry features one T cell receptor beta chain sequence. Its antigen is unidentified. Generated by immunoSEQ multiplex PCR, the TCRdb table keeps only in-frame clones and is missing some. The sample lists tens of thousands of clones, about nine tenths seen once, with over 8.5% in the top ten. This specimen comes from a study of OX40 agonist ivuxolimab in advanced cancers. Across the whole study: A diagnosis of hepatocellular carcinoma, melanoma, renal cell or head and neck cancer was present in dose-escalation patients.

Findings and limits, study-wide: Expanded clones were, on average, more numerous in CD8+ T cells than in CD4+.

The CDR3 runs 16 residues. Trimming shortened V by 1 base and J by 1 base, and 12 bases separated the two germline ends. CDR1 and CDR2 (germline): SGHAT, FQNNGV. The origin of this receptor is an adult with an advanced solid tumor such as melanoma, head and neck, liver or kidney cancer. The chain is built from TRBV11-2 and TRBJ2-3; D tentatively reads TRBD1 or TRBD2 (5 bases each). The specimen comprised CD4+ or CD8+ T cells sorted from blood, sampled in a trial of the OX40 agonist ivuxolimab. In nucleotides, the CDR3 is TGTGCCAGCAGCTTAGCGATGAGGGGACGCACAGATACGCAGTATTTT. Amino acid sequence: CASSLAMRGRTDTQYF. Combining the CDR3 with reference TRBV11-2 and TRBJ2-3 gives the whole variable domain EAGVAQSPRYKIIEKRQSVAFWCNPISGHATLYWYQQILGQGPKLLIQFQNNGVVDDSQLPKDRFSAERLKGVDSTLKIQPAKLEDSAVYLCASSLAMRGRTDTQYFGPGTRLTVL.